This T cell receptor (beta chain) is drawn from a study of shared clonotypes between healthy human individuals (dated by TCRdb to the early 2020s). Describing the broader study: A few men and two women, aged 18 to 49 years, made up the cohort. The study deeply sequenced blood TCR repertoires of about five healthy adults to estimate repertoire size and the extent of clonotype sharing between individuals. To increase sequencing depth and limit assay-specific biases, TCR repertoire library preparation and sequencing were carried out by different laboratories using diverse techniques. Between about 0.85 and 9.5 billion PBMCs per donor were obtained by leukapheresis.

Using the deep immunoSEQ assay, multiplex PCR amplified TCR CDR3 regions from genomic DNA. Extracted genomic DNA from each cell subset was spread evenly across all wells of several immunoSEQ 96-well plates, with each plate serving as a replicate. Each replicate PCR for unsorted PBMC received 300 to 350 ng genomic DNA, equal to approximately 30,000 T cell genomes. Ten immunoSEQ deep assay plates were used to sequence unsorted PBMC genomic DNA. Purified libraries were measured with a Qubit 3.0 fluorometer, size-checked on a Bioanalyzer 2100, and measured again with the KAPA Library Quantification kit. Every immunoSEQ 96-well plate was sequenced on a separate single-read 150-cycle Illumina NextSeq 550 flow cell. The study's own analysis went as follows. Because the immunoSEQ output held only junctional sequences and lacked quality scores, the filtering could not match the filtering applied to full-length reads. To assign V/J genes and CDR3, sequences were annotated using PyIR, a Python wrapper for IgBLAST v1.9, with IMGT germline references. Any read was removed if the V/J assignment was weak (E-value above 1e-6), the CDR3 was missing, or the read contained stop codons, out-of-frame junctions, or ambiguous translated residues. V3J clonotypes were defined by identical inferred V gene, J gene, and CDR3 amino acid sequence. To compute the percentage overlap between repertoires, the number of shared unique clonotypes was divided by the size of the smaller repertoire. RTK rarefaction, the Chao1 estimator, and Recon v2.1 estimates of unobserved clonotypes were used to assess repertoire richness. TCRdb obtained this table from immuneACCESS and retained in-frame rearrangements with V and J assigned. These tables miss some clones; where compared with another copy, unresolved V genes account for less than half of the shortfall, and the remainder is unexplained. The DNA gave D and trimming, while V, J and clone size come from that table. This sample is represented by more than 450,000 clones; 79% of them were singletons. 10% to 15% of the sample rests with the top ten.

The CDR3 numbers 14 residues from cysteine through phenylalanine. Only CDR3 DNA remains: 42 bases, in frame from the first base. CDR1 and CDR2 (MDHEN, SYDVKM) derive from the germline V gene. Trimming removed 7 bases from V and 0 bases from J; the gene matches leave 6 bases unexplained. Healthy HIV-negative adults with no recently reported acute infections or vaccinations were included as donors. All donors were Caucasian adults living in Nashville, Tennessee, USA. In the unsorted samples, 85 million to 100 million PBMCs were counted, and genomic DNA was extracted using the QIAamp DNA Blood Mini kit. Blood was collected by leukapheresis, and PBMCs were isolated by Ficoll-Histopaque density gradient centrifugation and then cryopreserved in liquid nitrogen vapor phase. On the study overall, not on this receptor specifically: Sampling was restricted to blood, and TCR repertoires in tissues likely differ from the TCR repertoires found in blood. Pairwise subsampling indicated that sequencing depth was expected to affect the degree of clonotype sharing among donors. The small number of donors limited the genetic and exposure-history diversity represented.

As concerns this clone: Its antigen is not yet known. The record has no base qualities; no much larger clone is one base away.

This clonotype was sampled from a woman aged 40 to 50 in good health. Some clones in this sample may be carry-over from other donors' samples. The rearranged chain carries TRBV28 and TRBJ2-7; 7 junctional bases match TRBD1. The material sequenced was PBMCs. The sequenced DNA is TGTGCCAGCAAGGGACAGTCGAGCTCCTACGAGCAGTACTTC. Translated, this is CASKGQSSSYEQYF.